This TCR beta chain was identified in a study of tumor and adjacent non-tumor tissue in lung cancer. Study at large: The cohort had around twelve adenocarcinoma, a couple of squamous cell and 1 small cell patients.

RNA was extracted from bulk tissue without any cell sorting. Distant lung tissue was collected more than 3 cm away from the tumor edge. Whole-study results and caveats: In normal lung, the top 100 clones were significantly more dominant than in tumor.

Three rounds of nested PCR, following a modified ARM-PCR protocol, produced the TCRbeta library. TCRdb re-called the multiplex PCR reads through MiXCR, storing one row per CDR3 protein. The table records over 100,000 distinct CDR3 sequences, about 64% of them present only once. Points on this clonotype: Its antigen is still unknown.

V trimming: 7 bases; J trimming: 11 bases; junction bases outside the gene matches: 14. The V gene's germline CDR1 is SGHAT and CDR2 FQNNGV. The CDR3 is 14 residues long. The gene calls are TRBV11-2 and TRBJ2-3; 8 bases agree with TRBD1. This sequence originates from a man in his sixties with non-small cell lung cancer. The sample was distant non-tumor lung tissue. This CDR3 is CASNKGQGSHMQYF. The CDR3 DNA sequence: TGTGCCAGCAACAAAGGACAGGGTTCACATATGCAGTATTTT.